The 10 T cell receptor beta chains given below trace back to one sample, sequenced in a study of T cells in Graves' hyperthyroidism and ophthalmopathy. TCR beta CDR3 region amplification was performed from RNA transcripts. HTBI primers drove first-round RT-PCR of the TCR CDR3. TCRdb fed the multiplex PCR reads into MiXCR, producing one record per CDR3 protein. The data show 600,000 to 850,000 distinct CDR3 sequences, around a sixth seen once. Sequencing was carried out using blood. The receptors come from a woman between 45 and 65 years old with Graves' hyperthyroidism that later progressed to Graves' ophthalmopathy.

This clonotype appeared a few times. The genes are TRBV7-9 and TRBJ1-2; D is unclear. The V gene's germline CDR1 is SEHNR and CDR2 FQNEAQ (reference sequence). This CDR3 spans 14 amino acids. Trimming removed 5 bases from V and 8 bases from J, with 18 bases in between. The CDR3 protein is CASSTRSQAGGYTF. CDR3 coding DNA: TGTGCCAGCAGCACCCGGAGTCAGGCTGGGGGCTACACCTTC.

This chain joins TRBV18 and TRBJ2-1; D remains ambiguous. V lost 8 bases and J lost 8, with 16 bases in between. Germline loops: CDR1 KGHSH, CDR2 LQKENI. This CDR3 is built from 13 residues. The CDR3 DNA reads as TGTGCCAGCAGTACCCGGGCCAAAGATGAGCAGTTCTTC. It codes for CASSTRAKDEQFF.

CDR3 in amino acids: CASSRSQGRLAGNQPQHF. The CDR3 DNA is TGTGCCAGCTCGAGATCACAGGGGAGACTAGCGGGGAATCAGCCCCAGCATTTT. The chain carries TRBV18 and TRBJ1-5, with TRBD1 identical over 7 bases. With 6 bases clipped from V and 4 bases from J, the junction kept 18 bases outside the gene matches. From germline, CDR1 is KGHSH and CDR2 LQKENI. The length of the CDR3 is 18 residues.

Regarding this clonotype: A single base separates this from a much larger clone, so it may be a read error. The CDR3, as DNA: TGCAGTGCTAGAGGCAGCGGGGGGGCGTGGGAGACCCAGTGCTTC. Protein: CSARGSGGAWETQCF. The chain recombines TRBV20-1 with TRBJ2-5, with 10 positions matching TRBD2. The CDR3 extends over 15 amino acids. Germline loops: CDR1 DFQATT, CDR2 SNEGSKA (reference sequence).

This clonotype was seen more than once but under ten times. The V and J genes are TRBV19 and TRBJ2-5; D might be TRBD2 (7 bases). Trimming took 5 bases from V and 1 from J, leaving 14 bases between them. Germline CDR1 LNHDA, CDR2 SQIVND (reference sequence). The CDR3 spans 15 residues. For the CDR3, the DNA is TGTGCCAGTAGTCCTGAGGGGGGGATCCAAGAGACCCAGTACTTC. Encoded protein: CASSPEGGIQETQYF.

In this sample, this clonotype turned up a few times. The genes are TRBV3-1 and TRBJ2-4; 12 bases map to TRBD2. The CDR3 consists of 18 residues. With V trimmed by 1 base and J by 6 bases, 10 bases remained unmatched. CDR1 and CDR2 from the germline V gene are LGHDT and YNNKEL (reference sequence). The CDR3 region has the DNA TGTGCCAGCAGCCAAGGGCTACCGACTAGCGGGGGCGGAAACATTCAGTACTTC. Protein sequence: CASSQGLPTSGGGNIQYF.

There are many counts of this clonotype. The chain couples TRBV7-8 to TRBJ1-1; D is unresolved. CDR3 size: 13 residues. Germline V lookup: CDR1 SGHVS, CDR2 FQNEAQ. Trimming took 5 bases from V and 1 from J, leaving 8 bases between them. The CDR3 region has the DNA TGTGCCAGCAGCAGGGCCCGGAACACTGAAGCTTTCTTT. Translation: CASSRARNTEAFF. Drawing the rest from reference TRBV7-8 and TRBJ1-1, the complete variable domain is GAGVSQSPRYKVAKRGQDVALRCDPISGHVSLFWYQQALGQGPEFLTYFQNEAQLDKSGLPSDRFFAERPEGSVSTLKIQRTQQEDSAVYLCASSRARNTEAFFGQGTRLTVV.

CDR3 in DNA: TGTGCCAGCAGCTTAGTACATACGCAGTATTTT. Protein: CASSLVHTQYF. V and J are TRBV13 and TRBJ2-3; no clear D. The germline V and J ends were trimmed by 1 base and 7 bases, with 3 bases remaining between them. Germline CDR1 is PRHDT and CDR2 is FYEKMQ (reference sequence). The length of the CDR3 is 11 residues.

The V and J genes are TRBV6-1 and TRBJ1-1; D perhaps matches TRBD1 (6 bases). Germline V gene lookup returns CDR1 MNHNS and CDR2 SASEGT. The CDR3 runs 17 residues. V lost 6 bases, J lost 0 bases, and 20 bases lay in between. CDR3 DNA: TGTGCCAGCAGCCATACCCCCTGGACAGACCTGAACACTGAAGCTTTCTTT. It translates to CASSHTPWTDLNTEAFF.

This clonotype was seen at least ten times. V usage is TRBV12-3 or TRBV12-4 and J usage is TRBJ2-3; 7 bases are a match to TRBD1. The CDR3 contains 16 residues. The V segment lost 6 bases and the J segment 0 bases; nucleotides outside the gene matches: 9. In nucleotides, the CDR3 is TGTGCCAGCAGCATCGGACAGGCAACTAGCACAGATACGCAGTATTTT. It codes for CASSIGQATSTDTQYF.